Listed below are T cell receptor beta chains from one sample, sequenced in a study of T-cell reconstitution after alpha-beta-depleted transplantation in children. TCRdb fed the PCR reads into MiXCR, producing one record per CDR3 protein. The sample lists roughly 420,000 distinct CDR3 sequences, 15% to 20% occurring once. The sample was PBMCs, mostly from graft donor cells, taken 360 days after TCRalphabeta/CD19-depleted stem cell transplant. The receptors stem from a boy in the first two years of life who had a stem cell transplant for Wiskott-Aldrich syndrome, so the T cells may come from the graft donor. Each CDR3 is given with its conserved first and last residue. Fields, in order: V gene, D gene, clone size, J gene, CDR3 DNA, CDR3 protein. The D gene is left open where the match is weak. Expanded clones get a size class; other rows say once, few or many, or leave the size out.

>TRBV11-2|-|-|TRBJ2-3
TGTGCCAGCAGCCTACTAATTAGCCGTAGAGAGTATACGCAGTATTTT
CASSLLISRREYTQYF
>TRBV2|-|-|TRBJ2-3
TGTGCCAGCAGTGATCAGGGCCGCACAGATACGCAGTATTTT
CASSDQGRTDTQYF
>TRBV7-2|-|few|TRBJ2-3
TGTGCCAGCTTAGGGGCGGCAACTAGCACAGATACGCAGTATTTT
CASLGAATSTDTQYF
>TRBV5-1|-|-|TRBJ2-1
TGCGCCAGCAGCTTGGACAGGCTAGACAATGAGCAGTTCTTC
CASSLDRLDNEQFF
>TRBV11-2|-|-|TRBJ2-5
TGTGCCAGCAGCTTTGGCAGGGGGGTAGGGACCCAGTACTTC
CASSFGRGVGTQYF
>TRBV20-1|TRBD2|-|TRBJ2-5
TGCAGTGCTAGTCCTCTAGCGGGAGTTGGTGAGACCCAGTACTTC
CSASPLAGVGETQYF
>TRBV10-3|-|few|TRBJ2-7
TGTGCCATCAGGTTAGGGGGAGGCGAGCAGTACTTC
CAIRLGGGEQYF
>TRBV5-1|TRBD1|-|TRBJ2-5
TGCGCCAGCAGCTCGTTGACAGGGGGATGGGAGACCCAGTACTTC
CASSSLTGGWETQYF
>TRBV7-9|-|-|TRBJ2-7
TGTGCCAGCAGCCCCGAAGGGCGTTTCTACGAGCAGTACTTC
CASSPEGRFYEQYF
>TRBV20-1|-|few|TRBJ2-7
TGCAGTGCTAGAGTTAGATATGGCAGGTCCTACGAGCAGTACTTC
CSARVRYGRSYEQYF
>TRBV29-1|-|many|TRBJ2-4
TGCAGCGTTGAAGGACGCTCCAAAAACATTCAGTACTTC
CSVEGRSKNIQYF
>TRBV7-2|-|few|TRBJ2-7
TGTGCCAGCAGCCGACGGTGGGGGACCTACGAGCAGTACTTC
CASSRRWGTYEQYF
>TRBV30|-|few|TRBJ2-7
TGTGCCTGGAGTGCCCAGGGCCACGAGCAGTACTTC
CAWSAQGHEQYF
>TRBV4-3|TRBD2|few|TRBJ2-1
TGCGCCAGCAGCCACACCGGGACTAGAATAAATGAGCAGTTCTTC
CASSHTGTRINEQFF
>TRBV5-1|-|-|TRBJ2-7
TGCGCCAGCAGCTTGACAGTGGTGGGCTACGAGCAGTACTTC
CASSLTVVGYEQYF
>TRBV5-1|-|-|TRBJ2-7
TGCGCCAGCAGCACCACAGGGCTCGAGCAGTACTTC
CASSTTGLEQYF
>TRBV7-6|TRBD2|few|TRBJ2-3
TGTGCCAGCAGCCGCCCGAGACTAGCGGGAGTCTTTAGCACAGATACGCAGTATTTT
CASSRPRLAGVFSTDTQYF
>TRBV20-1|-|-|TRBJ2-7
TGCAGTGGCCAGCTTGCTCGGGAGCAGTACTTC
CSGQLAREQYF